This passage covers 20 T cell receptor beta chains from one sample sequenced in a study of T cell repertoires in cytomegalovirus infection (dated by TCRdb to about 2019). The listed sequencing device is Illumina HiSeq 1500. TCRdb took the public reads, trimmed them with fastp at Q25, ran MiXCR for clone calling and kept in-frame beta chains. For every CDR3 protein sequence, its rows merge into one entry that carries the most common genes and DNA. This sample holds 230,000 or so distinct CDR3 sequences; roughly two fifths were observed only once. The ten largest make up over 45% of the sample. The meaning of the sample's treatment or condition label: in vitro stimulation with specific CMV peptide epitopes to enrich CMV-specific T cells. The antigens these receptors bind are not known. Specimen: CD8+ T cells from cultured PBMCs, collected from culture after CMV antigen stimulation. These TCRs come from a human donor in good health (CMV status not recorded). Some clones in this sample may be carry-over from other donors' samples.

The chain employs TRBV24-1 and TRBJ2-2; 7 bases agree with TRBD2. Trimming removed 3 bases from V and 3 bases from J; junction bases left unmatched: 6. Germline lookup yields CDR1 KGHDR and CDR2 SFDVKD. This CDR3 has 16 residues. CDR3 DNA: TGTGCCACCAGTGATACCCAGCGGGACTACACCGGGGAGCTGTTTTTT. As protein: CATSDTQRDYTGELFF.

This clonotype was recorded many times. This chain links TRBV7-8 with TRBJ2-1; TRBD2 aligns across 10 bases. Germline lookup yields CDR1 SGHVS and CDR2 FQNEAQ. The V gene end was trimmed by 1 base and the J gene end by 10 bases; junction bases not matched to a gene: 13. This CDR3 has 17 amino acids. The CDR3, as DNA: TGTGCCAGCAGCTTAGAACTAGCGGGGTCGGGGGTAGGCGAGCAGTTCTTC. This translates into CASSLELAGSGVGEQFF.

The chain couples TRBV6-1 to TRBJ1-5; tentatively, D is TRBD1 (5 bases). V was trimmed by 6 bases and J by 4 bases, leaving 13 bases between them. Germline loops: CDR1 MNHNS, CDR2 SASEGT. The CDR3 is 14 amino acids. CDR3 sequence (DNA): TGTGCCAGCAGAGGGGCATCTGGAAATCAGCCCCAGCATTTT. Translation: CASRGASGNQPQHF.

The sample holds many counts of this clonotype. The chain links TRBV7-3 to TRBJ2-1; 11 nucleotides agree with TRBD2. Trimming cost V 6 bases and J 4 bases; bases outside gene matches: 5. The CDR3 consists of 15 residues. CDR1 is SGHTA, CDR2 FQGTGA, per germline. CDR3 sequence: CASSSLAGGYNEQFF. CDR3 DNA sequence: TGTGCCAGCAGTTCGCTAGCGGGGGGTTACAATGAGCAGTTCTTC.

The chain has TRBV11-1 and TRBJ2-1; TRBD2 is a possible D gene (7 bases). Germline V gene data show CDR1 as SGHAT and CDR2 as FQDESV (reference sequence). The length of the CDR3 is 14 residues. The V and J ends lost 8 bases and 7 bases respectively, with 18 bases between them. CDR3 region: CASGGGGGGNEQFF. In DNA, the CDR3 is TGTGCCAGCGGGGGAGGGGGGGGGGGGAATGAGCAGTTCTTC.

The J gene is TRBJ2-7, the V gene TRBV27; D may be TRBD2 (5 bases). The CDR3 is 14 residues long. Trimming left V 6 bases short and J 4 bases short, with 16 bases between. CDR1 is MNHEY and CDR2 is SMNVEV in the germline V gene (reference sequence). CDR3: CASSPPGYGYEQYF. The CDR3 bases are TGTGCCAGCAGCCCACCGGGGTACGGTTACGAGCAGTACTTC.

The chain carries TRBV24-1 and TRBJ1-5; D is possibly TRBD1 (6 bases). The CDR3 contains 14 residues. Germline V gene data show CDR1 as KGHDR and CDR2 as SFDVKD. Trimming took 3 bases from V and 4 from J, leaving 9 bases between them. CDR3 DNA sequence: TGTGCCACCAGTGATGAGGGGACAAATCAGCCCCAGCATTTT. Amino acids: CATSDEGTNQPQHF.

The V gene is TRBV4-1, the J gene TRBJ1-6; D is ambiguous. Germline-derived CDR1 and CDR2 are MGHRA and YSYEKL. Trimming took off 1 base at V and 8 bases at J, with 9 bases between the two ends. The CDR3 is made up of 14 amino acids. The CDR3 loop reads CASSQGTRDSPLHF. CDR3 DNA: TGCGCCAGCAGCCAAGGGACTAGGGATTCACCCCTCCACTTT.

This chain joins TRBV7-9 and TRBJ1-1; TRBD1 agrees at 7 bases. Germline trimming cut 4 bases from V and 0 bases from J; bases unmatched to any gene: 11. Germline V gene sequence: CDR1 SEHNR, CDR2 FQNEAQ (reference sequence). The CDR3 runs to 17 residues. The CDR3 loop is CASSSSGTAVLNTEAFF. In DNA, the CDR3 is TGTGCCAGCAGCTCCTCCGGGACAGCCGTATTGAACACTGAAGCTTTCTTT.

Remarks on this clonotype: A read error may produce the germline difference seen at one junction end. CDR3 sequence (DNA): TGTGCCAGCAGCTCCCTAAGCCTACTTGGGGGAGAAAGTTCCTACAATGAGCCGTTCTTC. Residues: CASSSLSLLGGESSYNEPFF. The V gene is TRBV12-3 or TRBV12-4, the J gene TRBJ2-1; TRBD1 or TRBD2 may be the D gene (5 bases each). This CDR3 is 20 amino acids long.

This rearrangement joins TRBV7-2 to TRBJ1-5; no reliable D call. The CDR3 consists of 15 residues. The germline V and J ends were trimmed by 4 bases and 3 bases, with 13 bases remaining between them. Germline V CDR1 and CDR2: SGHTA, FQGNSA. The CDR3 sequence is CASSWEGAPNQPQHF. CDR3 DNA: TGTGCCAGCAGCTGGGAGGGCGCGCCCAATCAGCCCCAGCATTTT.

The sample holds one count of this clonotype. The chain recombines TRBV11-2 with TRBJ2-5, with D unclear. V was cut by 1 base and J by 2 bases, with 11 bases left in between. The CDR3 length is 15 residues. Germline assignment: CDR1 SGHAT and CDR2 FQNNGV. The chain's CDR3 is CASSLAPASQETQYF. The CDR3 nucleotides are TGTGCCAGCAGCTTAGCACCCGCAAGTCAAGAGACCCAGTACTTC. The variable domain in full, completed from reference TRBV11-2 and TRBJ2-5, reads EAGVAQSPRYKIIEKRQSVAFWCNPISGHATLYWYQQILGQGPKLLIQFQNNGVVDDSQLPKDRFSAERLKGVDSTLKIQPAKLEDSAVYLCASSLAPASQETQYFGPGTRLLVL.

The gene calls are TRBV28 and TRBJ1-1, with unresolved D. V shed 2 bases and J shed 4 bases, with 17 bases lying between them. Germline loops: CDR1 MDHEN, CDR2 SYDVKM. CDR3 length: 16 amino acids. The DNA for the CDR3 is TGTGCCAGCAGTTTAACCGAGATCCCCTTGGGCACTGAAGCTTTCTTT. The encoded protein is CASSLTEIPLGTEAFF.

The table lists this clonotype with a few counts. CDR3 sequence reads: CASRATGTSDREQYF. CDR3 nucleotides: TGTGCCAGCAGGGCCACCGGGACTAGCGACCGGGAGCAGTACTTC. The V and J genes are TRBV12-3 or TRBV12-4 and TRBJ2-7; 10 bases line up with TRBD2. J gave up 7 bases and V 6 bases, and 12 bases lay outside the gene matches. The CDR3 has 15 residues.

The chain couples TRBV20-1 to TRBJ2-1, with 9 bases lining up with TRBD2. The CDR3 runs to 14 residues. The germline gives CDR1 DFQATT, CDR2 SNEGSKA (reference sequence). The V and J ends lost 4 bases and 0 bases, in that order; junction bases with no gene match: 1. CDR3 amino acids: CSAISGGSYNEQFF. The CDR3 DNA reads TGCAGTGCTATTAGCGGGGGCTCCTACAATGAGCAGTTCTTC.

This rearrangement joins TRBV27 to TRBJ1-4, with unresolved D. Germline CDR1 reads MNHEY; CDR2 reads SMNVEV (reference sequence). Trimming removed 4 bases from V and 8 bases from J, with 11 bases in between. This CDR3 comprises 13 residues. CDR3 sequence (DNA): TGTGCCAGCAGTTCCACGCCCGGGGAAAAACTGTTTTTT. Translated: CASSSTPGEKLFF.

This chain links TRBV5-1 with TRBJ1-5; perhaps TRBD1 as D (5 bases). CDR3 size: 13 residues. The V and J ends lost 4 bases and 0 bases respectively, with 5 bases between them. Per germline, CDR1 SGHRS and CDR2 YFSETQ. The CDR3 DNA reads as TGCGCCAGCAGCCAGGGTAGCAATCAGCCCCAGCATTTT. Residues: CASSQGSNQPQHF.

The chain joins TRBV7-8 to TRBJ2-7, with D unresolved. The germline V gene has CDR1 SGHVS and CDR2 FQNEAQ. Trimming cost V 2 bases and J 2 bases, with 10 bases left between them. The CDR3 covers 14 residues. Here the CDR3 reads CASSLRASTYEQYF. The CDR3 bases are TGTGCCAGCAGCTTAAGAGCCAGCACCTACGAGCAGTACTTC.

There are many counts of this clonotype. This chain joins TRBV7-2 and TRBJ2-3, with 8 bases aligning to TRBD2. Germline CDR1 SGHTA, CDR2 FQGNSA. The length of the CDR3 is 15 residues. J was trimmed by 2 bases and V by 5 bases; bases with no gene match: 6. CDR3: CASSRSGETTDTQYF. The CDR3 DNA reads as TGTGCCAGCAGCCGTAGCGGGGAGACCACAGATACGCAGTATTTT.

The chain couples TRBV19 to TRBJ2-4; maybe TRBD2 (6 bases). Trimming removed 0 bases from V and 3 bases from J, with 12 bases in between. Germline V gene lookup returns CDR1 LNHDA and CDR2 SQIVND (reference sequence). CDR3 length equals 16 residues. CDR3 coding DNA: TGTGCCAGTAGTATAGAGGCGGGATACGACAAAAACATTCAGTACTTC. It encodes CASSIEAGYDKNIQYF.